A single sample is the source of the 21 T cell receptor beta chains below, sequenced in a study of blood T cells in healthy people across ages (dated by TCRdb to the mid-2010s). The method was 5' RACE. Sequenced using an Illumina HiSeq 2500. The second PCR ran for roughly 7 to 11 cycles and used a J-beta primer mix along with a sample-barcoded 5' primer. The public reads were quality trimmed at Q25 with fastp and then assembled into clones with MiXCR by TCRdb, keeping productive beta chains. Rows merge per CDR3 protein into single entries with the most common DNA and genes. Present in this sample are about 590,000 distinct CDR3 sequences, 25% to 35% of which were seen just once. The ten largest clones capture less than 20% of the sample. Sequenced material: blood. These receptors all come from an elderly woman in good health.

As to this clonotype: A much larger clonotype is one base distant, so this may be a read error. The chain combines TRBV20-1 with TRBJ2-7, with D unresolved. The CDR3 sequence is 13 residues long. From germline, CDR1 is DFQATT and CDR2 SNEGSKA (reference sequence). The germline V and J ends were trimmed by 3 bases and 0 bases, with 9 bases remaining between them. CDR3 sequence: CSARRTPSYEQYF. The CDR3 DNA sequence: TGCAGTGCTAGGAGGACCCCCTCCTACGAGCAGTACTTC.

This clonotype was observed many times. V is TRBV30 and J is TRBJ2-4; D is unresolved. In germline, CDR1 is GTSNPN, CDR2 SVGIG (reference sequence). Trimming left V 3 bases short and J 7 bases short, with 7 bases between. CDR3 length: 11 residues. CDR3 nucleotide sequence: TGTGCCTGGAGGACCAGGAACATTCAGTACTTC. This encodes CAWRTRNIQYF.

The table lists this clonotype with a few counts. The DNA of the CDR3 is TGCGCCAGCAGTCCTTGGACAGGGGGATCAGATACGCAGTATTTT. Encoded protein: CASSPWTGGSDTQYF. This chain links TRBV5-1 with TRBJ2-3; 10 bases line up with TRBD1. Germline V CDR1 and CDR2: SGHRS, YFSETQ. The CDR3 sequence is 15 residues long. The trim removed 5 bases at V and 4 bases at J, leaving 7 bases unmatched.

This clonotype was seen more than once but under ten times. The genes are TRBV30 and TRBJ1-5, with a possible D match to TRBD1 (5 bases). The CDR3 has 15 residues. V was clipped by 0 bases and J by 6 bases, with 15 bases between them. Germline CDR1 and CDR2: GTSNPN and SVGIG (reference sequence). This CDR3 is CAWSVQGAIGQPQHF. In nucleotides, the CDR3 is TGTGCCTGGAGTGTACAAGGGGCAATTGGTCAGCCCCAGCATTTT.

This clonotype was counted between two and nine times. This could be a read error, since a much larger clone is one nucleotide away. This chain uses TRBV20-1 with TRBJ2-1, with D perhaps matching TRBD2 (5 bases). The germline gives CDR1 DFQATT, CDR2 SNEGSKA (reference sequence). This CDR3 region has 15 residues. CDR3 bases: TGCAGTACTAGATTACCGGGCCGGTCCTACAATGAGCAGTTCTTC. Translating it yields CSTRLPGRSYNEQFF.

This chain connects TRBV5-5 to TRBJ2-2; D is possibly TRBD2 (5 bases). The CDR3 spans 16 residues. Trimming cost V 0 bases and J 5 bases, with 14 bases left between them. Germline values: CDR1 SGHKS, CDR2 YYEKEE (reference sequence). This chain's CDR3 is CASSLARVSGTGELFF. The CDR3 DNA follows: TGTGCCAGCAGCTTGGCAAGGGTCTCGGGGACCGGGGAGCTGTTTTTT.

The chain couples TRBV4-1 to TRBJ2-2; D call uncertain. V was shortened by 8 bases and J by 6 bases, with 7 bases between the two germline ends. This CDR3 has 11 amino acids. Germline CDR1 and CDR2: MGHRA and YSYEKL. This CDR3 is CASGPSGELFF. CDR3 nucleotides: TGCGCCAGCGGCCCCTCCGGGGAGCTGTTTTTT.

The V gene is TRBV18, the J gene TRBJ1-1, with 7 positions matching TRBD1. Germline CDR1 reads KGHSH; CDR2 reads LQKENI. This CDR3 is 15 amino acids long. Trimming at V came to 6 bases and at J to 5 bases, leaving 12 bases not matched to a gene. The CDR3 reads CASSYGGGAYTEAFF. For the CDR3, the DNA is TGTGCCAGCTCCTACGGAGGGGGCGCGTATACTGAAGCTTTCTTT.

V gene TRBV7-2 combines with J gene TRBJ2-1; D not resolved. Trimming removed 0 bases from V and 0 bases from J, with 9 bases in between. The germline V gene encodes CDR1 SGHTA and CDR2 FQGNSA. The CDR3 covers 16 residues. CDR3 protein: CASSLAVRSSYNEQFF. DNA for the CDR3: TGTGCCAGCAGCTTAGCCGTACGGAGCTCCTACAATGAGCAGTTCTTC.

A remark on this clonotype: A much larger clone lies one base from this, so it may be a read error. This chain links TRBV28 with TRBJ1-1; 10 bases map to TRBD1. CDR3 length: 15 residues. The V segment lost 6 bases and the J segment 8 bases; nucleotides outside the gene matches: 12. Per the germline V gene, CDR1 is MDHEN and CDR2 is SYDVKM. CDR3 DNA: TGTGCCAGCAGGCTTGGCGGGACAGGGGCTTTAGAAGCTTTCTTT. Protein sequence: CASRLGGTGALEAFF.

The chain uses TRBV7-2 and TRBJ2-5; the D gene is possibly TRBD1 (6 bases). The end of the DNA aligns better with TRBJ2-7, so the J call may be wrong. The CDR3 has 13 residues. Germline V gene lookup returns CDR1 SGHTA and CDR2 FQGNSA. The CDR3 DNA reads as TGTGCCAGCAGCTTCAGGGGTTCCCACGAGCAGTACTTC. This encodes CASSFRGSHEQYF.

This clonotype was picked up a small number of times. This clone may be a read error of a much larger clone one base away. V gene TRBV12-3 or TRBV12-4 combines with J gene TRBJ1-6; 7 bases align to TRBD1. This CDR3 is built from 14 residues. The DNA for the CDR3 is TGTACCAGCACCCAGGGGGTCCAGGACTCACCCCTCCACTTT. It specifies CTSTQGVQDSPLHF.

This clonotype was seen a handful of times. This chain connects TRBV28 to TRBJ2-1; D may be TRBD2 (7 bases). CDR3 length: 16 residues. The germline V and J ends were trimmed by 4 bases and 8 bases, with 21 bases remaining between them. CDR1 and CDR2 (germline): MDHEN, SYDVKM. CDR3 protein: CASSSLVGGAFYEQFF. As DNA, the CDR3 is TGTGCCAGCAGTTCTCTTGTGGGGGGGGCCTTCTATGAGCAGTTCTTC.

Regarding this clonotype: At one end the junction does not follow the germline gene, possibly because of a read error. The rearrangement joins TRBV27 to TRBJ2-1, with TRBD2 matching over 11 bases. The CDR3 covers 22 residues. Germline assignment: CDR1 MNHEY and CDR2 SMNVEV (reference sequence). CDR3 region: CASSLLKSAPGLAEVSYIEQFF. As DNA, the CDR3 is TGTGCCAGCAGTTTACTCAAATCCGCTCCGGGACTAGCGGAGGTTTCCTACATTGAGCAGTTCTTC.

This clonotype was seen ten or more times. This rearrangement joins TRBV9 to TRBJ2-1, with TRBD2 matching 8 bases. Germline V gene data show CDR1 as SGDLS and CDR2 as YYNGEE. The CDR3 loop spans 14 amino acids. V dropped 4 bases and J dropped 6; count of bases not matched to a gene: 6. The CDR3 DNA reads as TGTGCCAGCAGCAAGGGACTAGTGCCCAATGAGCAGTTCTTC. Translating it yields CASSKGLVPNEQFF.

This clonotype was seen repeatedly, ten times or more. The chain is built from TRBV24-1 and TRBJ2-5, with D perhaps TRBD2 (6 bases). The CDR3 is made up of 15 amino acids. Germline assignment: CDR1 KGHDR and CDR2 SFDVKD. Trimming removed 5 bases at V and 2 bases at J, with 14 bases between. The CDR3 protein is CATSGIQGRQETQYF. DNA of the CDR3: TGTGCCACCAGTGGAATACAAGGGAGGCAAGAGACCCAGTACTTC.

The chain has TRBV30 and TRBJ1-5; D remains ambiguous. The CDR3 is 14 amino acids. V was cut by 0 bases and J by 0 bases, with 6 bases left in between. CDR1 is GTSNPN and CDR2 is SVGIG in the germline V gene (reference sequence). CDR3 region: CAWSVPGSNQPQHF. In DNA, the CDR3 is TGTGCCTGGAGTGTACCGGGTAGCAATCAGCCCCAGCATTTT.

This clonotype has more than one count but fewer than ten. The chain has TRBV10-3 and TRBJ1-5; D uncertain. CDR3 length: 13 amino acids. V was trimmed by 5 bases and J by 0 bases, leaving 5 bases between them. CDR1 and CDR2 (germline): ENHRY, SYGVKD. CDR3 sequence: CAISMNSNQPQHF. CDR3 DNA: TGTGCCATCAGTATGAATAGCAATCAGCCCCAGCATTTT.

This clonotype came up many times. The rearrangement joins TRBV20-1 to TRBJ1-6; the D gene is possibly TRBD1 (5 bases). Trimming cost V 4 bases and J 0 bases, with 16 bases left between them. The CDR3 loop spans 17 amino acids. Per the germline V gene, CDR1 is DFQATT and CDR2 is SNEGSKA (reference sequence). CDR3 sequence: CSATSRDSNSYNSPLHF. As DNA, the CDR3 is TGCAGTGCTACTTCCCGGGACTCCAACTCCTATAATTCACCCCTCCACTTT.

Comment on this clonotype: The junction does not match germline at one end; this may be a read error. The J gene is TRBJ2-3, the V gene TRBV3-1; D is possibly TRBD1 (6 bases). The CDR3 loop spans 14 amino acids. Germline-derived CDR1 and CDR2 are LGHDT and YNNKEL (reference sequence). CDR3 sequence: CASIQGGPADTQYF. For the CDR3, the DNA is TGTGCCAGCATCCAAGGGGGTCCGGCAGATACGCAGTATTTT.

Ten or more counts support this clonotype. J is TRBJ2-5 and V is TRBV24-1; D gene unclear. This CDR3 has 14 residues. Trimming took off 7 bases at V and 2 bases at J, with 13 bases between the two ends. The germline V gene encodes CDR1 KGHDR and CDR2 SFDVKD. The DNA for the CDR3 is TGTGCCACCAGCGACCCCTCCAAACAAGAGACCCAGTACTTC. Protein sequence: CATSDPSKQETQYF.